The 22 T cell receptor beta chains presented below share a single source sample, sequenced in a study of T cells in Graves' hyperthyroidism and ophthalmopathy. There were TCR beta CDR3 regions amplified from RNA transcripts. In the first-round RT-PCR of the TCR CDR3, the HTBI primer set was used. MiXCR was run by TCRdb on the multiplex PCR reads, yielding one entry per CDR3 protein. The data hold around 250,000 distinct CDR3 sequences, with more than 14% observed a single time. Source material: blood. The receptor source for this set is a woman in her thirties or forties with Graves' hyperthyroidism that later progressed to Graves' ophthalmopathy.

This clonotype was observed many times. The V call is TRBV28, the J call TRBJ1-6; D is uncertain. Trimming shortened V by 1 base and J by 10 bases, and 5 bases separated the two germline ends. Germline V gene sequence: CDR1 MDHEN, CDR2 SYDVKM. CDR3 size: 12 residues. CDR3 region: CASSLYLSPLHF. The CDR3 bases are TGTGCCAGCAGTTTATACCTCTCACCCCTCCACTTT.

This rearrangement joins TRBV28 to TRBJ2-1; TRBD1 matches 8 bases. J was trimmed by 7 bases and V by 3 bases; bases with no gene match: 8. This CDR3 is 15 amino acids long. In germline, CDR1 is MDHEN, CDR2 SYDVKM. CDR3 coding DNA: TGTGCCAGCAGTTTTTTGGACAGGGAGTTGAATGAGCAGTTCTTC. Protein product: CASSFLDRELNEQFF. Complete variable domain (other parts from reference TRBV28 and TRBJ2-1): DVKVTQSSRYLVKRTGEKVFLECVQDMDHENMFWYRQDPGLGLRLIYFSYDVKMKEKGDIPEGYSVSREKKERFSLILESASTNQTSMYLCASSFLDRELNEQFFGPGTRLTVL.

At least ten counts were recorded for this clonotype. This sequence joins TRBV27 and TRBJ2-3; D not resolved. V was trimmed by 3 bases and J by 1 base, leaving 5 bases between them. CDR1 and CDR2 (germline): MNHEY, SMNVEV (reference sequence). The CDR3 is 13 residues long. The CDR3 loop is CASSLKGTDTQYF. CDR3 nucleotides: TGTGCCAGCAGTTTGAAAGGCACAGATACGCAGTATTTT.

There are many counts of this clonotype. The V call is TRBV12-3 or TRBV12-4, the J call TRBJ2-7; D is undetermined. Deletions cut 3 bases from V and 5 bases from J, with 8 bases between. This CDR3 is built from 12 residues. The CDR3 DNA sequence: TGTGCCAGCAGTTTCGGTATCAACGAGCAGTACTTC. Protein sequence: CASSFGINEQYF.

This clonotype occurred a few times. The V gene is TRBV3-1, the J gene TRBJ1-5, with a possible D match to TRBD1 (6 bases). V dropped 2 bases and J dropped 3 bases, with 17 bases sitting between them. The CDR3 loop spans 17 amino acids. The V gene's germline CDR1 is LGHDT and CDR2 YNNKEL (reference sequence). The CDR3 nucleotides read TGTGCCAGCAGCCAACGGGGGGAGGGGGGACCCAATCAGCCCCAGCATTTT. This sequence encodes CASSQRGEGGPNQPQHF.

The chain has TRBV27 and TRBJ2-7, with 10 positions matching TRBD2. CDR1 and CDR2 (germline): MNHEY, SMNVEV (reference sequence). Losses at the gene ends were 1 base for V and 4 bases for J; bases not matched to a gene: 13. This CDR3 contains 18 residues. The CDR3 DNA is TGTGCCAGCAGTTTATACGCTAGCGGGAGATCTGTGTGGTACGAGCAGTACTTC. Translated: CASSLYASGRSVWYEQYF.

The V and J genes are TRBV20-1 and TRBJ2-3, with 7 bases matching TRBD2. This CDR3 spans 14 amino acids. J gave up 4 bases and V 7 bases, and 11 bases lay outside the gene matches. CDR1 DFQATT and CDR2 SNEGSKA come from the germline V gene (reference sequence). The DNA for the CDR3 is TGCAGTGGTTTGGCGGGAGTTAGGGCAGATACGCAGTATTTT. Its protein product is CSGLAGVRADTQYF.

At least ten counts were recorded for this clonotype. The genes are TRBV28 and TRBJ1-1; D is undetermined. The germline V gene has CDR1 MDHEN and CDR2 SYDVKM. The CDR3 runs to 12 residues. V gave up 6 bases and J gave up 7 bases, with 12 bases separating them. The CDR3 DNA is TGTGCCAGCAGCCCGGACGAGTTTGAAGCTTTCTTT. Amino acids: CASSPDEFEAFF.

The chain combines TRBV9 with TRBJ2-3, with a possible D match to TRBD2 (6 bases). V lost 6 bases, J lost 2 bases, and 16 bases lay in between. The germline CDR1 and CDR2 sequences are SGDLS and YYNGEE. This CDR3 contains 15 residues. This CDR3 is CASTRQEGFTDTQYF. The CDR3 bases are TGTGCCAGCACACGCCAGGAGGGGTTCACAGATACGCAGTATTTT.

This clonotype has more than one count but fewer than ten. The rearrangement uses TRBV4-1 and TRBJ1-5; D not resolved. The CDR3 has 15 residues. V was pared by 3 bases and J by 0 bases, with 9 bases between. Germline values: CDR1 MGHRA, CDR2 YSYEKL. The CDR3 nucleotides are TGCGCCAGCAGCCATGGACTTTTTAGCAATCAGCCCCAGCATTTT. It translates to CASSHGLFSNQPQHF.

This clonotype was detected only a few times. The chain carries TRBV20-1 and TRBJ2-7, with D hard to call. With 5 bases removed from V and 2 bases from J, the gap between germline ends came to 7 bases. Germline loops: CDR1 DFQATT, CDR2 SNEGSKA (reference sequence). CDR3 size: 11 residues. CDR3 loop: CSAWDAYEQYF. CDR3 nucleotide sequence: TGCAGTGCTTGGGATGCCTACGAGCAGTACTTC.

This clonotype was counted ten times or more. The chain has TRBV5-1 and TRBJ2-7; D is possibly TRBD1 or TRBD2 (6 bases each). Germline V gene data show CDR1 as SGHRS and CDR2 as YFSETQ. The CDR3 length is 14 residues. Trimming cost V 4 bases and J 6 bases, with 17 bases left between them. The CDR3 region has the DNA TGCGCCAGCAGCCTTCTGAGGGGGGCCGGCGAGCAGTACTTC. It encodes CASSLLRGAGEQYF.

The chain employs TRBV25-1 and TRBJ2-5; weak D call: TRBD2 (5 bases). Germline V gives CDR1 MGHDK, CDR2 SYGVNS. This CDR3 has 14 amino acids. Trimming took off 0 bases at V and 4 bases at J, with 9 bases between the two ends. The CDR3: CASSEYQRVETQYF. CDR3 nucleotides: TGTGCCAGCAGTGAATATCAGAGGGTAGAGACCCAGTACTTC.

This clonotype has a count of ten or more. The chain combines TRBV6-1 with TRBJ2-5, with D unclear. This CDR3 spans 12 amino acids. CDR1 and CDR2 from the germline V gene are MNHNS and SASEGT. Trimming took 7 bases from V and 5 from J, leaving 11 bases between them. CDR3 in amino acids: CASTGAAETQYF. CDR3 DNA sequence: TGTGCCAGCACGGGCGCCGCGGAGACCCAGTACTTC.

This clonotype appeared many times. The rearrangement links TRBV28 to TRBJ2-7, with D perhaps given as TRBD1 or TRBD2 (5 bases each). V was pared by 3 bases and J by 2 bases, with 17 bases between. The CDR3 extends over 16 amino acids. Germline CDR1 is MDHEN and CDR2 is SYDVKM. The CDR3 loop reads CASSFLGVRDPYEQYF. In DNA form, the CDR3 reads TGTGCCAGCAGTTTCTTGGGGGTCCGAGACCCCTACGAGCAGTACTTC.

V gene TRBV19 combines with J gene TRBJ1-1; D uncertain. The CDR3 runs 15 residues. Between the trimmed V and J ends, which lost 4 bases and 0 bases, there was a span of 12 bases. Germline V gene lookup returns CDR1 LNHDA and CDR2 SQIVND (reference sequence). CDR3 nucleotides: TGTGCCAGTAGTACTCGGCGGTACATGAACACTGAAGCTTTCTTT. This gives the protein CASSTRRYMNTEAFF.

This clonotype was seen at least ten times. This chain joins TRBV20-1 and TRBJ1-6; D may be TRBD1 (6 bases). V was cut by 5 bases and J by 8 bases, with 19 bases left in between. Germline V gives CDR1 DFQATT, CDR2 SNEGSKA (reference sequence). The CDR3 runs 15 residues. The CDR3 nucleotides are TGCAGTGCTTCCTTAGCCGGGACAATCGATTCACCCCTCCACTTT. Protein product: CSASLAGTIDSPLHF.

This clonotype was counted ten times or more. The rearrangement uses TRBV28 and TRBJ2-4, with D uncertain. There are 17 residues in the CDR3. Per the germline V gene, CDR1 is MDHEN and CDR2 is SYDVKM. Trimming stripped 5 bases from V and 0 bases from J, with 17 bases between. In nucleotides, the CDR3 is TGTGCCAGCAGTCCGCAGGACGGATTTCTAGCCAAAAACATTCAGTACTTC. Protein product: CASSPQDGFLAKNIQYF.

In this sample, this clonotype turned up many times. In nucleotides, the CDR3 is TGTGCCTGGAGTCCGAAGACTGAAGCTTTCTTT. Translated: CAWSPKTEAFF. The chain joins TRBV30 to TRBJ1-1; D gene uncertain. With 2 bases removed from V and 5 bases from J, the gap between germline ends came to 6 bases. From germline, CDR1 is GTSNPN and CDR2 SVGIG (reference sequence). The CDR3 length is 11 residues.

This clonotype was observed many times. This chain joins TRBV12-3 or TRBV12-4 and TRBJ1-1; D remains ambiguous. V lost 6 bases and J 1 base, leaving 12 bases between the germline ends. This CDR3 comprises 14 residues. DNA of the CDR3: TGTGCCAGCAGGTCTGTTTACCGGAACACTGAAGCTTTCTTT. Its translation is CASRSVYRNTEAFF.

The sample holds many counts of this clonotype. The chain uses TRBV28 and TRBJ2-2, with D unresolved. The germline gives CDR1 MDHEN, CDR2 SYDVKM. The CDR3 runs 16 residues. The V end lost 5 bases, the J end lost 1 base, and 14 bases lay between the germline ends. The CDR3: CASSTSPKGNTGELFF. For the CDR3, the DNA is TGTGCCAGCAGTACCTCCCCCAAGGGGAACACCGGGGAGCTGTTTTTT.

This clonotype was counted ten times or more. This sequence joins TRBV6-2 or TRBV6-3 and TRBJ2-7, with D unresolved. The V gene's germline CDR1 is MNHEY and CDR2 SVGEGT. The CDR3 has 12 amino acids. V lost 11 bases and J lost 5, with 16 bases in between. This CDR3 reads CAAAQSEHEQYF. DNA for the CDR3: TGTGCCGCCGCCCAGTCGGAGCACGAGCAGTACTTC.